These 10 T cell receptor beta chains originate from one sample sequenced in a study of Ad26.COV2.S vaccination and SARS-CoV-2 variants. Sample treatment: around 19 received Ad26.COV2.S at low or high dose, single or two shots; about 5 received placebo; per-sample allocation not given. Sampling happened 63 days after the first vaccine or placebo injection. Libraries were prepared by immunoSEQ multiplex PCR; TCRdb keeps only in-frame clonotypes and omits some of them. The data show around 400,000 clones, 83% seen once. The material was peripheral blood, obtained in a trial of Ad26.COV2.S vaccine versus placebo. The receptors were sampled from a person between 18 and 65 years old who received the Ad26.COV2.S COVID-19 vaccine or a placebo.

This chain joins TRBV25-1 and TRBJ2-7; 9 bases align to TRBD1. CDR1 and CDR2 from the germline V gene are MGHDK and SYGVNS. The CDR3 sequence is 14 residues long. Unmatched junction bases numbered 8, after V lost 4 bases and J lost 7 bases. CDR3 nucleotide sequence: TGTGCCAGCAGTGCCCTCCGGACAGGGGAAGAGCAGTACTTC. It is translated as CASSALRTGEEQYF.

CDR3 amino acids: CASRHGGTGVGYTF. The CDR3 nucleotides are TGTGCCAGCAGACACGGGGGGACAGGGGTTGGCTACACCTTC. The chain employs TRBV7-9 and TRBJ1-2; 10 bases agree with TRBD1. The germline gives CDR1 SEHNR, CDR2 FQNEAQ (reference sequence). V was clipped by 6 bases and J by 7 bases; unmatched bases: 8. The length of the CDR3 is 14 residues.

This chain uses TRBV27 with TRBJ1-2; D is perhaps TRBD1 (5 bases). Looked up from germline, CDR1 is MNHEY and CDR2 is SMNVEV (reference sequence). The V end lost 4 bases, the J end lost 5 bases, and 17 bases lay between the germline ends. CDR3 length: 15 residues. The CDR3 coding sequence is TGTGCCAGCAGTTCCCGCCCGACAGAGCCATATGGCTACACCTTC. Translation: CASSSRPTEPYGYTF.

The chain employs TRBV4-1 and TRBJ1-5; the D is unclear. Trimming shortened V by 3 bases and J by 7 bases, and 10 bases separated the two germline ends. CDR1 and CDR2 from the germline V gene are MGHRA and YSYEKL. There are 13 residues in the CDR3. In nucleotides, the CDR3 is TGCGCCAGCAGCCAGGGAATAATGCAGCCCCAGCATTTT. Protein sequence: CASSQGIMQPQHF.

J is TRBJ2-7 and V is TRBV3-1 (or the pseudogene TRBV3-2); TRBD2 matches 7 bases. The germline V gene has CDR1 LGHDT and CDR2 YNNKEL (reference sequence). The J segment lost 4 bases and the V segment lost 4 bases, leaving 7 bases of the junction unmatched. The CDR3 contains 14 residues. CDR3 in DNA: TGTGCCAGCAGCCGATCAAGCGGGGTATACGAGCAGTACTTC. Amino acids: CASSRSSGVYEQYF.

The CDR3, as DNA: TGTGCCAGCAGCTTTAGACCGCCTAGGGGAAACACTGAAGCTTTCTTT. It is translated as CASSFRPPRGNTEAFF. The chain employs TRBV5-6 and TRBJ1-1; the D gene is possibly TRBD1 (5 bases). V was trimmed by 2 bases and J by 2 bases, leaving 16 bases between them. This CDR3 is built from 16 residues. Per germline, CDR1 SGHDT and CDR2 YYEEEE.

The CDR3 DNA reads as TGCGCCAGCAGCCCTAGGGGAGTCACAGATACGCAGTATTTT. As protein: CASSPRGVTDTQYF. The V call is TRBV4-1, the J call TRBJ2-3, with D perhaps TRBD1 or TRBD2 (5 bases each). V gave up 4 bases and J gave up 2 bases, with 10 bases separating them. The CDR3 covers 14 residues. Per germline, CDR1 MGHRA and CDR2 YSYEKL.

V gene TRBV19 combines with J gene TRBJ1-4; 9 nucleotides match TRBD1. V lost 3 bases, J lost 8 bases, and 7 bases stayed unmatched. CDR1 is LNHDA and CDR2 is SQIVND in the germline V gene (reference sequence). This CDR3 contains 15 residues. CDR3 sequence: CASSMGGTGNEKLFF. The CDR3 DNA sequence: TGTGCCAGTAGTATGGGGGGGACAGGGAACGAAAAACTGTTTTTT.

This clone was seen a handful of times. This rearrangement joins TRBV5-1 to TRBJ2-2; 13 bases fit TRBD2. The germline CDR1 and CDR2 sequences are SGHRS and YFSETQ. The CDR3 is made up of 15 amino acids. V shed 3 bases and J 8 bases; nucleotides not matched to a gene: 4. The CDR3 DNA sequence: TGCGCCAGCAGCTGGACTAGCGGGAGATCGGGGGAGCTGTTTTTT. Amino acid sequence: CASSWTSGRSGELFF. The full variable domain, its missing parts supplied by reference TRBV5-1 and TRBJ2-2, is KAGVTQTPRYLIKTRGQQVTLSCSPISGHRSVSWYQQTPGQGLQFLFEYFSETQRNKGNFPGRFSGRQFSNSRSEMNVSTLELGDSALYLCASSWTSGRSGELFFGEGSRLTVL.

This chain uses TRBV5-5 with TRBJ2-7; D tentatively reads TRBD1 or TRBD2 (5 bases each). Trimming stripped 2 bases from V and 3 bases from J, with 12 bases between. In germline, CDR1 is SGHKS, CDR2 YYEKEE (reference sequence). The CDR3 runs 14 residues. The CDR3 DNA reads TGTGCCAGCAGCTTACAGTTGGGACGCTACGAGCAGTACTTC. Translation gives CASSLQLGRYEQYF.